What follows describes a single TCR beta chain. Its antigen remains unknown. CDR1 and CDR2 (germline): LGHNT, FRNRAP. The V and J ends lost 2 bases and 6 bases, in that order; junction bases with no gene match: 2. The CDR3 loop spans 14 amino acids. A multiplex PCR was run with 60 Vbeta primers and 13 Jbeta primers. TCRdb keeps only in-frame clones here, not all; method: immunoSEQ multiplex PCR. The table lists 200,000 to 250,000 clones, about 70% of them singletons. The sample originates from a study of cytomegalovirus exposure and HLA in healthy donors. Study-level results: Beyond CMV serostatus, there was no information to go on about immune exposure.

This receptor was obtained from a young woman in good health and CMV-seronegative. Source material: PBMCs. This chain links TRBV12-5 with TRBJ2-2; the match to TRBD1 covers 8 bases. The chain's CDR3 is CASGLQGAAGELFF. The CDR3 DNA reads as TGTGCTAGTGGTTTGCAGGGGGCCGCCGGGGAGCTGTTTTTT.